This T cell receptor beta chain is from a study of T cell changes during pregnancy in multiple sclerosis. Sequenced by immunoSEQ multiplex PCR; TCRdb stores in-frame clones only, minus some. Of about 70,000 clones listed, 90% to 95% are singletons. CDR3 length: 15 residues. Germline V lookup: CDR1 SGHTA, CDR2 FQGTGA. V was trimmed by 2 bases and J by 3 bases, leaving 12 bases between them. The receptor's source is a female donor with multiple sclerosis, enrolled in a pregnancy study. The chain carries TRBV7-3 and TRBJ2-3; D is perhaps TRBD2 (6 bases). The sequencing here drew on peripheral blood, taken in the third trimester of pregnancy. The CDR3: CASSLWAGYTDTQYF. As DNA, the CDR3 is TGTGCCAGCAGCTTATGGGCGGGGTATACAGATACGCAGTATTTT.